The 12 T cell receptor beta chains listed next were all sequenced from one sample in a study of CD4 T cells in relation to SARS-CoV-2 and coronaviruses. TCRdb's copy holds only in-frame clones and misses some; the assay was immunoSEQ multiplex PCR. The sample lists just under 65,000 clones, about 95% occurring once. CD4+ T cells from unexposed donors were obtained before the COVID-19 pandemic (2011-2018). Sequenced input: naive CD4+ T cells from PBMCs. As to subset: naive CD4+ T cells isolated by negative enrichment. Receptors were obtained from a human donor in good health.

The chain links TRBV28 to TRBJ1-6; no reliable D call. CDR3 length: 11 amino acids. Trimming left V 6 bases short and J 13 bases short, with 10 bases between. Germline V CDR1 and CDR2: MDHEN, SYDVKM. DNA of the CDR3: TGTGCCAGCAGAGAGGGATGGCCCCTCCACTTT. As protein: CASREGWPLHF.

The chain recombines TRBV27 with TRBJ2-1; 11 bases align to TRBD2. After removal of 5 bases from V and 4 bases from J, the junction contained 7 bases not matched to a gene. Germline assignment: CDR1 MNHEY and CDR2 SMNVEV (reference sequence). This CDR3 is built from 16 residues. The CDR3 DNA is TGTGCCAGCAGTCCACTCACTAGCGGGAGTTACAATGAGCAGTTCTTC. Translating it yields CASSPLTSGSYNEQFF.

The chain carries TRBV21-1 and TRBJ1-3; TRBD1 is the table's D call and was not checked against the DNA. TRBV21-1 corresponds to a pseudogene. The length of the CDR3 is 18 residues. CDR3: CASSIPGDSCFSGNTIYF. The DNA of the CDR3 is TGTGCCAGCAGCATCCCGGGGGACAGCTGTTTCTCTGGAAACACCATATATTTT.

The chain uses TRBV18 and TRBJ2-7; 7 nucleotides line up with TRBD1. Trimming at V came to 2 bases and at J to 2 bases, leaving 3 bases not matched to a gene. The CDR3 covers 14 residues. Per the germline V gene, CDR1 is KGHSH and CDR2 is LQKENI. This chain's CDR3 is CASSPTGDPYEQYF. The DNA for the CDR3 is TGTGCCAGCTCACCAACAGGGGATCCCTACGAGCAGTACTTC. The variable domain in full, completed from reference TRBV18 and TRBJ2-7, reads NAGVMQNPRHLVRRRGQEARLRCSPMKGHSHVYWYRQLPEEGLKFMVYLQKENIIDESGMPKERFSAEFPKEGPSILRIQQVVRGDSAAYFCASSPTGDPYEQYFGPGTRLTVT.

The DNA of the CDR3 is TGTGCCAGTACGCCCGGGACCCAAGGGTACGAGCAGTACTTC. It codes for CASTPGTQGYEQYF. V is TRBV2 and J is TRBJ2-7; D may match TRBD1 or TRBD2 (5 bases each). Germline CDR1 SNHLY, CDR2 FYNNEI. The CDR3 contains 14 residues. Trimming pared 9 bases from V and 4 bases from J, leaving 19 bases between.

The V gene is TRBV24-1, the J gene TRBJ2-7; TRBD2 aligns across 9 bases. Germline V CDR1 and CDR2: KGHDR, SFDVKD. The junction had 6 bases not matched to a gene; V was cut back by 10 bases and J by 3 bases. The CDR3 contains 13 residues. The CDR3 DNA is TGTGCCACAAATAGCGGGAGAGACTACGAGCAGTACTTC. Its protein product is CATNSGRDYEQYF.

For the CDR3, the DNA is TGTGCCAGCAGCCAAACGGAATACGAGCAGTACTTC. It yields the protein CASSQTEYEQYF. The chain is built from TRBV3-1 (or the pseudogene TRBV3-2) and TRBJ2-7, with D hard to call. Trimming left V 2 bases short and J 4 bases short, with 6 bases between. Germline CDR1 and CDR2: LGHDT and YNNKEL (reference sequence). The CDR3 sequence is 12 residues long.

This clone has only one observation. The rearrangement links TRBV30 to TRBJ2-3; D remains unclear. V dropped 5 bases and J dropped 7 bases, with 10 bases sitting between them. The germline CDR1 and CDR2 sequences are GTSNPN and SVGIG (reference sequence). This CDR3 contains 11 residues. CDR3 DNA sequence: TGTGCCTGGGGTGCCCCTTATACGCAGTATTTT. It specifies CAWGAPYTQYF. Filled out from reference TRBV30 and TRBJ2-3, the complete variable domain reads SQTIHQWPATLVQPVGSPLSLECTVEGTSNPNLYWYRQAAGRGLQLLFYSVGIGQISSEVPQNLSASRPQDRQFILSSKKLLLSDSGFYLCAWGAPYTQYFGPGTRLTVL.

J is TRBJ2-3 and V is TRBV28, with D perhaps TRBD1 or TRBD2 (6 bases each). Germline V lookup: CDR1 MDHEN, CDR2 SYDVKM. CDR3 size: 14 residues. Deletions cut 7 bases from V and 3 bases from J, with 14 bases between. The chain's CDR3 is CASKRGERTDTQYF. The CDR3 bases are TGTGCCAGCAAGAGGGGGGAAAGAACAGATACGCAGTATTTT.

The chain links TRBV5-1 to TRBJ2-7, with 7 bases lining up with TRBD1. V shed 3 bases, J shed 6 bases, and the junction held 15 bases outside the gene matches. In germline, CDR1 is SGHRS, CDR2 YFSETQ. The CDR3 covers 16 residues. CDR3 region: CASSSLEGRGTAEQYF. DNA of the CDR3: TGCGCCAGCAGCTCGCTTGAAGGCAGGGGGACGGCCGAGCAGTACTTC.

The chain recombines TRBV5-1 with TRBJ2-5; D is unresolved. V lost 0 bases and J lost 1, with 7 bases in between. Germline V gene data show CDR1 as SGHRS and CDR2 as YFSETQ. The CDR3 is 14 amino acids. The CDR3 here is CASSLDSVQETQYF. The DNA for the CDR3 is TGCGCCAGCAGCTTGGACAGCGTCCAAGAGACCCAGTACTTC.

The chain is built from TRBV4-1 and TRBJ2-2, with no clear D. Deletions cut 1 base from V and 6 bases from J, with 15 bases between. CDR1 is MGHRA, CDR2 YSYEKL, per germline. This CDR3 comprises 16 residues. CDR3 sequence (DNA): TGCGCCAGCAGCCAAGCGAGCGTTATCGTGTCCGGGGAGCTGTTTTTT. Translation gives CASSQASVIVSGELFF.